A single sample is the source of the 20 T cell receptor beta chains below, sequenced in a study of T cells in Graves' hyperthyroidism and ophthalmopathy. From RNA transcripts, TCR beta CDR3 regions were amplified. An initial round of RT-PCR targeting the TCR CDR3 relied on the HTBI primer set. TCRdb re-analysed the multiplex PCR reads in MiXCR, keeping a single row per CDR3 protein. The sample carries about 600,000 distinct CDR3 sequences, around 13% recorded once. Sequenced: blood. The receptor source for this set is a woman between 50 and 59 years old with Graves' ophthalmopathy.

This clonotype was observed many times. The chain carries TRBV7-3 and TRBJ2-1; D may match TRBD1 or TRBD2 (6 bases each). V lost 5 bases and J lost 6, with 20 bases in between. Germline V CDR1 and CDR2: SGHTA, FQGTGA. The CDR3 has 16 amino acids. The CDR3, as DNA: TGTGCCAGCAGCCCGAGGGGGGAGATTACAGGCAATGAGCAGTTCTTC. This sequence encodes CASSPRGEITGNEQFF. The full variable domain, its missing parts supplied by reference TRBV7-3 and TRBJ2-1, is GAGVSQTPSNKVTEKGKYVELRCDPISGHTALYWYRQSLGQGPEFLIYFQGTGAADDSGLPNDRFFAVRPEGSVSTLKIQRTERGDSAVYLCASSPRGEITGNEQFFGPGTRLTVL.

The chain combines TRBV30 with TRBJ1-3; no definite D call. V was trimmed by 0 bases and J by 0 bases, leaving 12 bases between them. The CDR3 has 16 residues. The V gene's germline CDR1 is GTSNPN and CDR2 SVGIG (reference sequence). CDR3 sequence (DNA): TGTGCCTGGAGTGTACGCTCCTGGTCCTCTGGAAACACCATATATTTT. This encodes CAWSVRSWSSGNTIYF.

Note on this clonotype: Given a much more abundant clone one base away, this may be a read error. The chain couples TRBV30 to TRBJ2-3; no clear D gene. Per germline, CDR1 GTSNPN and CDR2 SVGIG (reference sequence). CDR3 length: 12 residues. CDR3 DNA: TGTGCCCGGAGTCCTGGGGCAGATACGCAGTATTTT. Amino acids: CARSPGADTQYF.

V is TRBV13 and J is TRBJ1-3; D remains unclear. From germline, CDR1 is PRHDT and CDR2 FYEKMQ (reference sequence). The CDR3 has 16 residues. Trimming shortened V by 0 bases and J by 0 bases, and 9 bases separated the two germline ends. CDR3 protein: CASSLGQLNSGNTIYF. In nucleotides, the CDR3 is TGTGCCAGCAGCTTAGGTCAGCTGAACTCTGGAAACACCATATATTTT.

This clonotype showed up just a few times. The chain carries TRBV6-2 or TRBV6-3 and TRBJ2-2; TRBD2 aligns across 13 bases. Germline values: CDR1 MNHEY, CDR2 SVGEGT. This CDR3 is built from 17 residues. Trimming removed 5 bases from V and 4 bases from J; junction bases left unmatched: 7. The chain's CDR3 is CASSLLAGGPITGELFF. For the CDR3, the DNA is TGTGCCAGCAGTCTACTAGCGGGAGGGCCAATCACCGGGGAGCTGTTTTTT.

Worth noting for this clonotype: A read error may account for a junction end that differs from germline. The chain couples TRBV28 to TRBJ1-3; D may be TRBD1 (6 bases). The CDR3 runs 16 residues. Germline V gene lookup returns CDR1 MDHEN and CDR2 SYDVKM. CDR3 region: CASSFQGYRPGYTIYF. For the CDR3, the DNA is TGTGCCAGCAGTTTCCAGGGGTACAGGCCTGGATACACCATATATTTT.

This clonotype was recorded a few times. The gene calls are TRBV28 and TRBJ1-5; possible D gene TRBD1, 6 bases. The CDR3 is made up of 15 amino acids. Trimming shortened V by 10 bases and J by 0 bases, and 16 bases separated the two germline ends. From germline, CDR1 is MDHEN and CDR2 SYDVKM. As DNA, the CDR3 is TGTGCCATCTCACGGGGGGCGCTTAGCAATCAGCCCCAGCATTTT. Protein: CAISRGALSNQPQHF.

There are many counts of this clonotype. The chain has TRBV20-1 and TRBJ2-2; D possibly corresponds to TRBD2 (6 bases). Germline CDR1 is DFQATT and CDR2 is SNEGSKA (reference sequence). V lost 0 bases and J 0 bases, leaving 11 bases between the germline ends. The CDR3 loop spans 16 amino acids. In DNA form, the CDR3 reads TGCAGTGCTAGAGATCCTAGCGCAACGAACACCGGGGAGCTGTTTTTT. Translation: CSARDPSATNTGELFF.

Points on this clonotype: A read error is possible here, since a much larger clone lies one base away. The chain joins TRBV6-1 to TRBJ2-3; no clear D gene. The CDR3 runs 10 residues. Germline V gene lookup returns CDR1 MNHNS and CDR2 SASEGT. Trimming removed 7 bases from V and 6 bases from J, with 5 bases in between. The CDR3 coding sequence is TGTGCCAGCAAGGCTGATACGCAGTATTTT. This codes for CASKADTQYF.

The gene calls are TRBV29-1 and TRBJ1-2, with 7 bases identical to TRBD1. This CDR3 spans 14 amino acids. CDR1 SQVTM and CDR2 ANQGSEA come from the germline V gene. After removal of 7 bases from V and 1 base from J, the junction contained 9 bases not matched to a gene. CDR3 in DNA: TGCAGCGCCTCGGACAGGAACTTTAACTATGGCTACACCTTC. The encoded protein is CSASDRNFNYGYTF. The full variable domain, its missing parts supplied by reference TRBV29-1 and TRBJ1-2, is SAVISQKPSRDICQRGTSLTIQCQVDSQVTMMFWYRQQPGQSLTLIATANQGSEATYESGFVIDKFPISRPNLTFSTLTVSNMSPEDSSIYLCSASDRNFNYGYTFGSGTRLTVV.

J is TRBJ2-1 and V is TRBV9; TRBD1 matches at 7 bases. Germline CDR1 SGDLS, CDR2 YYNGEE. V lost 0 bases, J lost 7 bases, and 1 base stayed unmatched. This CDR3 contains 13 residues. CDR3 sequence: CASSVEGANEQFF. In nucleotides, the CDR3 is TGTGCCAGCAGCGTAGAGGGGGCGAATGAGCAGTTCTTC.

With respect to this clonotype: A single base separates this from a much larger clone, so it may be a read error. The rearrangement links TRBV9 to TRBJ1-1; 7 bases are a match to TRBD1. Germline V gives CDR1 SGDLS, CDR2 YYNGEE. CDR3 length equals 14 residues. V trimming: 3 bases; J trimming: 0 bases; junction bases outside the gene matches: 2. CDR3: CASSAGQLNTEAFF. DNA for the CDR3: TGTGCCAGCAGCGCGGGACAGCTGAACACTGAAGCTTTCTTT.

This clonotype was observed a handful of times. The rearrangement joins TRBV9 to TRBJ2-4; 8 nucleotides match TRBD1. The junction had 4 bases not matched to a gene; V was cut back by 3 bases and J by 2 bases. Looked up from germline, CDR1 is SGDLS and CDR2 is YYNGEE. This CDR3 has 15 residues. CDR3: CASSDDRGTKNIQYF. The CDR3 nucleotides are TGTGCCAGCAGCGACGACAGGGGCACCAAAAACATTCAGTACTTC.

Many counts were recorded for this clonotype. The rearrangement links TRBV30 to TRBJ2-1; 13 bases map to TRBD2. Germline V CDR1 and CDR2: GTSNPN, SVGIG (reference sequence). CDR3 length: 15 amino acids. After removal of 3 bases from V and 9 bases from J, the junction contained 8 bases not matched to a gene. The CDR3 spells CAWRQLAGGPGEQFF. In nucleotides, the CDR3 is TGTGCCTGGAGACAACTAGCGGGAGGGCCCGGTGAGCAGTTCTTC.

The V call is TRBV12-3 or TRBV12-4, the J call TRBJ1-2, with 10 nucleotides matching TRBD1. The CDR3 runs 14 residues. V dropped 4 bases and J dropped 5; count of bases not matched to a gene: 4. The CDR3 is CASSSTGGWYGYTF. The CDR3 DNA sequence: TGTGCCAGCAGTTCGACAGGGGGCTGGTATGGCTACACCTTC.

This clonotype was seen a handful of times. A clone one base away is much larger, so this may be a read error. The genes are TRBV7-9 and TRBJ2-1, with D uncertain. V dropped 1 base and J dropped 6 bases, with 22 bases sitting between them. The germline V gene encodes CDR1 SEHNR and CDR2 FQNEAQ (reference sequence). CDR3 size: 18 residues. The CDR3 is CASSLVSASGLRSNEQFF. The CDR3 bases are TGTGCCAGCAGCTTAGTGTCGGCGAGTGGCTTACGTAGCAATGAGCAGTTCTTC. Full variable domain (rest looked up from reference TRBV7-9 and TRBJ2-1): DTGVSQNPRHKITKRGQNVTFRCDPISEHNRLYWYRQTLGQGPEFLTYFQNEAQLEKSRLLSDRFSAERPKGSFSTLEIQRTEQGDSAMYLCASSLVSASGLRSNEQFFGPGTRLTVL.

The table lists this clonotype with many counts. The CDR3 here is CATLNRDSSYNEQFF. The CDR3 nucleotides are TGTGCCACCCTTAACCGGGACTCATCCTACAATGAGCAGTTCTTC. The chain joins TRBV6-2 or TRBV6-3 to TRBJ2-1, with TRBD2 as a possible D gene (6 bases). The V gene lost 10 bases and the J gene lost 1 base, with 17 bases spanning the gap. The CDR3 covers 15 residues. The germline gives CDR1 MNHEY, CDR2 SVGEGT.

This clonotype has ten or more counts. This chain's CDR3 is CASSLVGTSGRLAGELFF. CDR3 nucleotide sequence: TGTGCCAGCAGCTTAGTTGGGACTAGCGGGAGACTAGCCGGGGAGCTGTTTTTT. This sequence joins TRBV11-2 and TRBJ2-2; TRBD2 agrees at 14 bases. This CDR3 is built from 18 residues. The germline V gene encodes CDR1 SGHAT and CDR2 FQNNGV. The trim removed 1 base at V and 6 bases at J, leaving 7 bases unmatched.

The CDR3 DNA follows: TGCGCCAGCAGCCAAGATAGGGCGGGAGGCCAAAGCTCCTACAATGAGCAGTTCTTC. Its translation: CASSQDRAGGQSSYNEQFF. The chain has TRBV4-1 and TRBJ2-1, with 8 positions matching TRBD2. The CDR3 is 19 residues long. The V gene's germline CDR1 is MGHRA and CDR2 YSYEKL. Germline trimming cut 0 bases from V and 0 bases from J; bases unmatched to any gene: 10.

This clonotype has a handful of counts. This chain uses TRBV13 with TRBJ2-7; 9 positions match TRBD1. The CDR3 runs to 15 residues. The V and J ends lost 4 bases and 5 bases, in that order; junction bases with no gene match: 9. Germline V gene lookup returns CDR1 PRHDT and CDR2 FYEKMQ (reference sequence). The CDR3 here is CASSSDRTGDHEQYF. CDR3 nucleotides: TGTGCCAGCAGCTCAGACCGGACAGGGGACCACGAGCAGTACTTC. The entire variable domain, with the rest obtained from reference TRBV13 and TRBJ2-7, is as follows: AAGVIQSPRHLIKEKRETATLKCYPIPRHDTVYWYQQGPGQDPQFLISFYEKMQSDKGSIPDRFSAQQFSDYHSELNMSSLELGDSALYFCASSSDRTGDHEQYFGPGTRLTVT.